This T cell receptor (beta chain) was found in a study of cytomegalovirus exposure and HLA in healthy donors. Use of 60 Vbeta and 13 Jbeta primers characterized the PCR. Sequenced by immunoSEQ multiplex PCR; TCRdb stores in-frame clones only, minus some. Altogether over 150,000 clones are present, 80% being singletons, with the ten largest covering around 5.2%. Regarding this clone: What it recognizes is unknown.

Study findings and constraints: According to a later analysis, most TCR beta chains associated with CMV appeared HLA-restricted. Sequencing depth roughly uniform across donors was assumed in presence/absence analyses.

The ends were cut back, 4 bases at V and 4 bases at J, with 8 bases in the middle. The germline gives CDR1 KGHSH, CDR2 LQKENI. This CDR3 region has 12 residues. J is TRBJ2-7 and V is TRBV18; D gene ambiguous. The sequence was collected from a woman in her 40s in good health and CMV-seropositive. Material: PBMCs. The CDR3 region is CASSRQEYEQYF. CDR3 DNA: TGTGCCAGCTCACGCCAAGAGTACGAGCAGTACTTC.